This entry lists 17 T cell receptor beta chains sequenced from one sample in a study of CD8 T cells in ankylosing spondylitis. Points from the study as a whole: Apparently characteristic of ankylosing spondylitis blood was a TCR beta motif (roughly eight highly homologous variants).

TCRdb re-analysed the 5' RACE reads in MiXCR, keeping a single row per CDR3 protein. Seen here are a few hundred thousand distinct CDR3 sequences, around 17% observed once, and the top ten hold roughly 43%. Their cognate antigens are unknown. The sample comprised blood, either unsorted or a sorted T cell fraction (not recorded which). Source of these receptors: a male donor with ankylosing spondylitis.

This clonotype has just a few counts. The CDR3 nucleotides are TGTGCCAGCAGAGGGCAACCCGGGCCCCAGCATTTT. It specifies CASRGQPGPQHF. This chain joins TRBV2 and TRBJ1-5; D is unresolved. Germline CDR1 and CDR2: SNHLY and FYNNEI. Deletions cut 6 bases from V and 9 bases from J, with 12 bases between. The CDR3 length is 12 residues.

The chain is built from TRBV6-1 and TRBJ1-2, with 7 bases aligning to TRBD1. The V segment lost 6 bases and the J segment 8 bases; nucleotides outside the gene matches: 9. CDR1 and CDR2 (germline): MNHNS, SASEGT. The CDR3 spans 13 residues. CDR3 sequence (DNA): TGTGCCAGCAGGTCTAACAGGGGAAGCGGCTACACCTTC. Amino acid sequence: CASRSNRGSGYTF.

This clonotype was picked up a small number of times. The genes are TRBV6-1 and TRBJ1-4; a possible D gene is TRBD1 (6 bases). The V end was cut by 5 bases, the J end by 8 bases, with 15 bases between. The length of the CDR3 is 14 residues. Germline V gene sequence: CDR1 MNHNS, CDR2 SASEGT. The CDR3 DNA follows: TGTGCCAGCAGTACCGGCAGGGGTGGCGAAAAACTGTTTTTT. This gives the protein CASSTGRGGEKLFF.

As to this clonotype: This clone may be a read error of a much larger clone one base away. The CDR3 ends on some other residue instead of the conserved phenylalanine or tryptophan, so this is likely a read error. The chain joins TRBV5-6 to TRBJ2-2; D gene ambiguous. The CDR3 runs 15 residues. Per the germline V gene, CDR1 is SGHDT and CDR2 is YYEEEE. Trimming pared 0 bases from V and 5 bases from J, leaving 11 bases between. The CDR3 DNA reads TGTGCCAGCAGCTTGGACCCCTCTTGGACCGGGGAGCTGTTTTTA. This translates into CASSLDPSWTGELFL.

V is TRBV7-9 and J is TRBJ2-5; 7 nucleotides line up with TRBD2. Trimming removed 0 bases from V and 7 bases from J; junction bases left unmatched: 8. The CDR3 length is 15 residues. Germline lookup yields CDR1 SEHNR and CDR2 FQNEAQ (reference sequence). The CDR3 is CASSLAAGVKVTQYF. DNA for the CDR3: TGTGCCAGCAGCTTAGCTGCGGGGGTCAAAGTGACCCAGTACTTC.

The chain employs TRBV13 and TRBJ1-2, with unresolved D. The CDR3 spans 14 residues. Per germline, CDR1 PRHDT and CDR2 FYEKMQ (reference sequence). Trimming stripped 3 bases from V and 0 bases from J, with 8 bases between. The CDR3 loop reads CASSFGYSNYGYTF. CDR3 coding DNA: TGTGCCAGCAGCTTTGGATATTCTAACTATGGCTACACCTTC. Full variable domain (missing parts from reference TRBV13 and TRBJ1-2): AAGVIQSPRHLIKEKRETATLKCYPIPRHDTVYWYQQGPGQDPQFLISFYEKMQSDKGSIPDRFSAQQFSDYHSELNMSSLELGDSALYFCASSFGYSNYGYTFGSGTRLTVV.

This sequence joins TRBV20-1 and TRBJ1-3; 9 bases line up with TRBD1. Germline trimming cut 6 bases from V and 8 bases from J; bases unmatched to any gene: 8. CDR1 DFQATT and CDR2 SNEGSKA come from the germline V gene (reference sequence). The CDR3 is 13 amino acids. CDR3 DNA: TGCAGTGCCCCGGGACAGGGTGACCACACCATATATTTT. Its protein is CSAPGQGDHTIYF.

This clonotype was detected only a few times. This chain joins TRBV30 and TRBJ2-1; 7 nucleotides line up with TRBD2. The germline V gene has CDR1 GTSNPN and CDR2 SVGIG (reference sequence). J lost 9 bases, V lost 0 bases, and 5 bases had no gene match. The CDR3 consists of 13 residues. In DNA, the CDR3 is TGTGCCTGGAGTGTGGGAGGGCCGGGTGAGCAGTTCTTC. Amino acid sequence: CAWSVGGPGEQFF.

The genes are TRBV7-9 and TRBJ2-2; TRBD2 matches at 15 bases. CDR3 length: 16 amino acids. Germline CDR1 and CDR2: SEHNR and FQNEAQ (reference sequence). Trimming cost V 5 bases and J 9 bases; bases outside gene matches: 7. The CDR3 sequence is CASSARTSGGDRELFF. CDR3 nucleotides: TGTGCCAGCAGCGCCCGGACTAGCGGGGGGGACCGGGAGCTGTTTTTT. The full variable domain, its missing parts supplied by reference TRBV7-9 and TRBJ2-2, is DTGVSQNPRHKITKRGQNVTFRCDPISEHNRLYWYRQTLGQGPEFLTYFQNEAQLEKSRLLSDRFSAERPKGSFSTLEIQRTEQGDSAMYLCASSARTSGGDRELFFGEGSRLTVL.

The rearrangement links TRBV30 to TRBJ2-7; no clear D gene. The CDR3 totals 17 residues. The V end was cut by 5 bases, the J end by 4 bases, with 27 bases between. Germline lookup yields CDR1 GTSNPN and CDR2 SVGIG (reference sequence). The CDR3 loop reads CAWSEGALRRSKYEQYF. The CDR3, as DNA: TGTGCCTGGTCTGAAGGCGCACTTCGGCGATCTAAGTACGAGCAGTACTTC.

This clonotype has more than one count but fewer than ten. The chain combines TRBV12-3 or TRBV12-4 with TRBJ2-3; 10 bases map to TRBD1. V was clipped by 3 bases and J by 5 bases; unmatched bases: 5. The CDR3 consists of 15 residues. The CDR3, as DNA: TGTGCCAGCAGTTTGACAGGGGGCGCGGTAGATACGCAGTATTTT. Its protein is CASSLTGGAVDTQYF.

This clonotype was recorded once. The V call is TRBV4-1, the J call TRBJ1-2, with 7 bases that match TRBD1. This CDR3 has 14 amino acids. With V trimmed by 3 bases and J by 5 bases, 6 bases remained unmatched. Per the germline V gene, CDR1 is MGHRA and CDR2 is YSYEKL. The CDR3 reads CASSHQGTVYGYTF. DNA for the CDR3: TGCGCCAGCAGCCATCAGGGGACAGTGTATGGCTACACCTTC.

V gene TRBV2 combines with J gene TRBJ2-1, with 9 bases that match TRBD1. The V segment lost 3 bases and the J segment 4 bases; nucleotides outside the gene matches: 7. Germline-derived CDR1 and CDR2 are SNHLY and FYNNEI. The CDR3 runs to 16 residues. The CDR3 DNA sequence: TGTGCCAGCAGTGAGCTGGACAGGGGATCGTACAATGAGCAGTTCTTC. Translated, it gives CASSELDRGSYNEQFF.

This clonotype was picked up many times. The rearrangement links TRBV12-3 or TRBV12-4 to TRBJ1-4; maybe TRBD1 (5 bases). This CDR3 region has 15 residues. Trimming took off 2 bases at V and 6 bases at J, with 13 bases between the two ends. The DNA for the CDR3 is TGTGCCAGCAGTTTATGGGCACAGGTGGATGAAAAACTGTTTTTT. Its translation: CASSLWAQVDEKLFF.

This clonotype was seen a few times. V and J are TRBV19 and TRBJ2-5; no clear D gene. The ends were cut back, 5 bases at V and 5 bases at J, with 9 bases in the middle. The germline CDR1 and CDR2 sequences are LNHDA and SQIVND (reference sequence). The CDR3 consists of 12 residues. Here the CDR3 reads CASSGLGETQYF. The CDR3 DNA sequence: TGTGCCAGTAGTGGATTAGGGGAGACCCAGTACTTC.

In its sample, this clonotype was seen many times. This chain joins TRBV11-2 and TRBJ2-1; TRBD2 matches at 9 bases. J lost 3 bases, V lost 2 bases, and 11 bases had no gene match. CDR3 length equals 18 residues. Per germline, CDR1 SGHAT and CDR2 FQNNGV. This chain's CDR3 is CASSLLAGGPSFYNEQFF. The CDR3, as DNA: TGTGCCAGCAGCTTACTCGCGGGGGGGCCTAGTTTCTACAATGAGCAGTTCTTC.

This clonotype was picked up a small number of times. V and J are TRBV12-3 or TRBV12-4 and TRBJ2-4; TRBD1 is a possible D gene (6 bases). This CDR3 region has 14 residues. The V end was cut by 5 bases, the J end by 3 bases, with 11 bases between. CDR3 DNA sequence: TGTGCCAGCAGTAACAGGGTCCTCAAAAACATTCAGTACTTC. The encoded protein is CASSNRVLKNIQYF.